This T cell receptor beta chain was identified during a study of monozygotic twins with inflammatory bowel disease (dated by TCRdb to about 2019). Context from the whole study: In total, approximately 28 monozygotic twin pairs made up the full study: 19 Danish pairs, all IBD-discordant, plus nine German pairs, of which four were IBD-concordant and five were IBD-discordant. Each individual had, on average, about 151 000 unique TCRalpha sequences and 181 000 unique TCRbeta sequences available for analysis. The search for disease-associated traits relied mainly on comparing IBD patients with their genetically identical healthy co-twins within discordant pairs.

To prepare the library, 5' RACE was applied. The input for every TCR library was 3500 ng of total RNA. For each sample, cDNA synthesis with SMARTScribe reverse transcriptase was split into eight separate reactions. During cDNA synthesis, template switching introduced unique molecular identifiers that contained a 6-nucleotide sample barcode. Amplification of TCRalpha and TCRbeta cDNA involved two nested PCRs of roughly 16 and 10 cycles, and each PCR was followed by bead purification. Before amplification, cDNA was treated with uracil DNA-glycosylase and purified using the QIAquick PCR purification kit. The second PCR was the step at which Illumina TruSeq-compatible adapters and sample-specific barcodes were added. TapeStation and Qubit were used to check library quality and concentration, and 4.5 to 6 ng of each library was pooled. Sequencing of the pooled libraries was done on an Illumina HiSeq2500 single-index Rapid Run using custom sequencing primers and 2 x 100 bp reads. From the authors' description of their analysis: MiGEC version 1.2.6 was used for UMI-based consensus assembly, which corrected PCR and sequencing errors. MiXCR version 2.1.1 was used to carry out V(D)J alignment, clonotype assembly and CDR3 extraction. To normalise gene usage, clonotype sharing and MAIT/NKT TCR abundance, the top 1000, 10 000 and 20 000 clonotypes in each sample were analysed. Diversity was computed as the inverse Simpson index with the vegan R package after downsampling to 27 000 UMIs. Paired Mann-Whitney U tests on discordant twin pairs were used, with Benjamini-Hochberg multiple-testing correction. TCRdb reprocessed the reads, and each CDR3 protein sequence is entered once, without DNA. The V and J calls shown here were made by TCRdb, not taken from the authors' results. The sample table includes about 450,000 distinct CDR3 sequences. The leading ten clones occupy 2.4% of the sample.

From each donor, a roughly 2.5 ml peripheral blood sample was drawn into PAXgene tubes and stored at -80 degrees C. Without T cell sorting, total RNA was isolated from whole blood using the PAXgene blood miRNA kit on an automated QIAcube. Peripheral blood from monozygotic twin pairs concordant or discordant for inflammatory bowel disease was subjected to deep TCRalpha and TCRbeta repertoire profiling with unique molecular barcoding. Smoking habits were recorded for all twin pairs, and individuals were classified as current, former or never smokers. General findings and caveats noted by the study authors: Different T cell subtypes could not be distinguished in the analysis. Because patients received different immunosuppressive treatments, the repertoires may have picked up extra background noise and variability between individuals. A decrease in TCRbeta repertoire diversity, as measured by inverse Simpson index, was observed in IBD patients compared with their healthy co-twins. No single strong signal or clonotype linked to IBD turned up in the results, so the idea that one exists was not supported. Compared with healthy twins, IBD patients had fewer clonotypes in common with other individuals, a difference most pronounced in patients showing signs of disease activity. Repertoire similarity did not differ between concordant and discordant twins, which could be due to limited statistical power.

The CDR3 covers 17 residues, taking in both the cysteine and the phenylalanine. The DNA is not on file. CDR1 and CDR2 are drawn from the germline V gene (reference sequence): LGHDT, YNNKEL. Points on this clonotype: Its binding antigen is unknown.

Rearrangement joined TRBV3-1 to TRBJ1-2. Sequencing was done on a sample of blood. The TCR sequence derives from a human donor with ulcerative colitis or Crohn's disease, or a healthy co-twin of an affected twin (not recorded which). The CDR3 protein: CASSQEFLSSGGFGYTF.